Each of the 2 T cell receptor beta chains below was sequenced from the same sample in a study of post-analysis software for immune sequencing data. Study conclusions and caveats: Included in a set of a handful of TRBV segments more frequent in patients than controls were TRBV5-6, TRBV5-1 and TRBV20-1.

Antigens of these TCRs are unknown. Sequencing libraries made from TCR beta cDNA carried unique molecular identifiers. TCRdb fed the PCR reads into MiXCR, producing one record per CDR3 protein. The sample holds about 200,000 distinct CDR3 sequences; 29% are singletons and the top ten take roughly 3.4%. The source material was blood. These receptors all come from a girl aged 2-17 years with multiple sclerosis.

This clonotype was counted ten times or more. The V call is TRBV29-1, the J call TRBJ2-5; a possible D gene is TRBD1 (6 bases). The germline V gene has CDR1 SQVTM and CDR2 ANQGSEA. The V end lost 3 bases, the J end lost 2 bases, and 13 bases lay between the germline ends. CDR3 length equals 14 residues. In DNA, the CDR3 is TGCAGCGTTGACGGACAGAGCCGGCAAGAGACCCAGTACTTC. Encoded protein: CSVDGQSRQETQYF.

In the case of this clonotype: This could be a read error, since a much larger clone is one nucleotide away. CDR3 in amino acids: CTSSADRAKLDTQYF. In DNA form, the CDR3 reads TGCACCAGCAGCGCCGACAGGGCAAAATTAGATACGCAGTATTTT. The chain links TRBV5-1 to TRBJ2-3; TRBD1 matches 7 bases. Per the germline V gene, CDR1 is SGHRS and CDR2 is YFSETQ. The CDR3 consists of 15 residues.